This T cell receptor beta chain originates from a study of T cell responses to AZD1222 COVID-19 vaccine. About the research overall: The study pooled second doses at about 4 or about 12 weeks. Points from the study as a whole: Spike-specific TCR breadth and depth both grew after two AZD1222 doses. Spike-wide coverage was observed for vaccine-associated CD4 TCRs, with dominant responses at 160-218 and 743-854. Only a handful of AZD1222 recipients tested seropositive at baseline.

Here immunoSEQ multiplex PCR was the method, and the copy in TCRdb shows in-frame clones only, minus some. The table shows tens of thousands of clones, with roughly 88% occurring only once. As to this clone: Its specificity is unknown.

The germline V gene encodes CDR1 LGHDT and CDR2 YNNKEL (reference sequence). There are 12 residues in the CDR3. The material sequenced was peripheral blood, taken on day 0 of AZD1222 vaccination. V and J are TRBV3-1 (or the pseudogene TRBV3-2) and TRBJ1-1; the D gene is possibly TRBD1 (6 bases). The TCR originated in an adult in good health. The CDR3 is CAAGEGWTEAFF. DNA of the CDR3: TGTGCGGCAGGGGAGGGGTGGACTGAAGCTTTCTTT.